This T cell receptor beta chain was recorded in a study of response to subunit inactivated influenza vaccine. Study-wide results and limits: Each seasonal influenza vaccination, the authors suggested, recruits few new T cells.

The CDR3 loop spans 12 amino acids. CDR1 and CDR2 from the germline V gene are SGHTA and FQGNSA. The V and J ends lost 1 base and 10 bases respectively, with 5 bases between them. This clonotype was seen a handful of times. As yet, its antigen is unknown. TCRdb re-analysed the RT-PCR reads in MiXCR, keeping a single row per CDR3 protein. Of roughly 570,000 distinct CDR3 sequences in the sample, less than 15% were seen once. V and J are TRBV7-2 and TRBJ1-6; no clear D. The TCR comes from a man aged 45-65 years who received an inactivated influenza vaccine. The input for sequencing was PBMCs from blood, taken about 12 days after vaccination. The CDR3 DNA is TGTGCCAGCAGCTTAGATTTGTCACCCCTCCACTTT. It yields the protein CASSLDLSPLHF.